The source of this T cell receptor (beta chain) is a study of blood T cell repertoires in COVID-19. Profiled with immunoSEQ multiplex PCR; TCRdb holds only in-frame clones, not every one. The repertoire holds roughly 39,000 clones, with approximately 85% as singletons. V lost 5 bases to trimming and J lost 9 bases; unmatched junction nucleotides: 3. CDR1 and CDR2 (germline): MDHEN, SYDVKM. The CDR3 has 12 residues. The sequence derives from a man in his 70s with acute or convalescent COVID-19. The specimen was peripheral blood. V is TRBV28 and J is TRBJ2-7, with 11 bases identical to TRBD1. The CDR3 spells CASSPGTGGQYF. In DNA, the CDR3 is TGTGCCAGCAGTCCCGGGACAGGGGGGCAGTACTTC.